Following are 10 T cell receptor beta chains from one sample sequenced in a study of blood T cells in healthy people across ages. A sample-barcoded 5' primer and a J-beta primer mix were used in a second PCR of roughly 6 to 11 cycles. Using its own MiXCR run on the 5' RACE reads, TCRdb lists one record per CDR3 protein. The sample lists more than 1,000,000 distinct CDR3 sequences; under 30% were seen once. The sample was also reused in another study, on T cells of mothers and their children.

Sequencing input: blood. The origin of the receptors is a girl aged 2 to 10 in good health.

This clonotype was counted many times. This chain's CDR3 is CASKPNMGEQFF. The CDR3 DNA reads TGTGCCAGTAAGCCCAATATGGGTGAGCAGTTCTTC. This sequence joins TRBV7-2 and TRBJ2-5; D not resolved. The tail of the sequence fits TRBJ2-1 better, so the J call may be wrong. This CDR3 spans 12 amino acids. Germline CDR1 reads SGHTA; CDR2 reads FQGNSA.

This clonotype was counted many times. V usage is TRBV29-1 and J usage is TRBJ2-5; D might be TRBD1 or TRBD2, each matching 5 bases. V shed 7 bases and J shed 4 bases, with 10 bases lying between them. Germline CDR1 SQVTM, CDR2 ANQGSEA. This CDR3 has 11 amino acids. The CDR3 spells CSAIGGETQYF. The DNA of the CDR3 is TGCAGCGCCATTGGGGGAGAGACCCAGTACTTC.

This clonotype occurred a few times. The J gene is TRBJ2-5, the V gene TRBV25-1; 9 bases agree with TRBD1. The CDR3 has 13 amino acids. V gave up 6 bases and J gave up 4 bases; unmatched junction bases: 3. Germline V CDR1 and CDR2: MGHDK, SYGVNS. CDR3 loop: CASSDRGAETQYF. Here the CDR3 DNA reads TGTGCCAGCAGCGACAGGGGGGCAGAGACCCAGTACTTC.

The V gene is TRBV20-1, the J gene TRBJ2-6; the D is unclear. V lost 4 bases, J lost 0 bases, and 16 bases lay in between. The CDR3 totals 17 residues. The germline V gene encodes CDR1 DFQATT and CDR2 SNEGSKA (reference sequence). The CDR3, as DNA: TGCAGTGCTACAGGATTGTCCGATAACTCTGGGGCCAACGTCCTGACTTTC. Its translation is CSATGLSDNSGANVLTF.

This clonotype was counted a few times. The chain is built from TRBV4-3 and TRBJ1-6; D is undetermined. Trimming pared 0 bases from V and 14 bases from J, leaving 11 bases between. The CDR3 is 13 residues long. CDR1 and CDR2 (germline): LGHNA, YSLEER. In nucleotides, the CDR3 is TGCGCCAGCAGCCAAGATAGGCAGGCATCCCTCCACTTT. Translated: CASSQDRQASLHF.

In this sample, this clonotype turned up a few times. J is TRBJ1-4 and V is TRBV7-9; D not resolved. Germline-derived CDR1 and CDR2 are SEHNR and FQNEAQ (reference sequence). The CDR3 is made up of 12 amino acids. The V gene lost 7 bases and the J gene lost 6 bases, with 9 bases spanning the gap. The CDR3 here is CASTPDYEKLFF. As DNA, the CDR3 is TGTGCCAGCACCCCGGACTATGAAAAACTGTTTTTT.

This clonotype was seen more than once but under ten times. The chain links TRBV7-2 to TRBJ2-5; 9 nucleotides align to TRBD2. Trimming removed 7 bases from V and 1 base from J; junction bases left unmatched: 7. The CDR3 loop spans 15 amino acids. Germline loops: CDR1 SGHTA, CDR2 FQGNSA. The CDR3 loop is CASTLAGQSQETQYF. CDR3 DNA sequence: TGTGCCAGCACCCTAGCGGGGCAAAGCCAAGAGACCCAGTACTTC.

The sample holds one count of this clonotype. This chain links TRBV6-5 with TRBJ1-2, with unresolved D. This CDR3 contains 13 residues. V was trimmed by 9 bases and J by 1 base, leaving 12 bases between them. The germline V gene encodes CDR1 MNHEY and CDR2 SVGAGI. The CDR3 loop is CASKAFLNYGYTF. As DNA, the CDR3 is TGTGCCAGTAAAGCCTTTCTTAACTATGGCTACACCTTC.

This clonotype was seen only a few times. The CDR3 sequence: CSVEGLGDRRIEQYF. The DNA of the CDR3 is TGCAGCGTTGAGGGGTTGGGGGACAGGCGCATCGAGCAGTACTTC. The V call is TRBV29-1, the J call TRBJ2-7, with 8 bases that match TRBD1. The CDR3 contains 15 residues. The V gene end was trimmed by 3 bases and the J gene end by 6 bases; junction bases not matched to a gene: 13. Germline V gives CDR1 SQVTM, CDR2 ANQGSEA.

As for this clonotype: The junction and the germline gene differ at one end; a read error may be behind it. The rearrangement links TRBV7-2 to TRBJ1-2; 10 bases fit TRBD1. CDR3 length equals 15 residues. From germline, CDR1 is SGHTA and CDR2 FQGNSA. The CDR3 region is CASSPDRGANYDYTF. The CDR3 DNA follows: TGTGCCAGCAGCCCGGACAGGGGGGCAAACTATGACTACACCTTC.